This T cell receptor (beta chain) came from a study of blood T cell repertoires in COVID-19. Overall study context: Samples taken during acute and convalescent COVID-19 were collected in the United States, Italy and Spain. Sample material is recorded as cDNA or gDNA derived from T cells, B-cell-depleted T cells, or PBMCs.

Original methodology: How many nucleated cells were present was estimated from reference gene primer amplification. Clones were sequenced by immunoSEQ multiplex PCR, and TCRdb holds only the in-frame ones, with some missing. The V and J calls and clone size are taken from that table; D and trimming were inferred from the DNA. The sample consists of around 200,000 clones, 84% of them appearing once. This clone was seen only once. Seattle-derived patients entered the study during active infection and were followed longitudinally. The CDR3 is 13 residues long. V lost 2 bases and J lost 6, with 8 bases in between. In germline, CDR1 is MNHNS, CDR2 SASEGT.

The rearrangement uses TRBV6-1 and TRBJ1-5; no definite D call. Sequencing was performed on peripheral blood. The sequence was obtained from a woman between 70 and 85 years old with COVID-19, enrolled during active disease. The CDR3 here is CASSEWRVQPQHF. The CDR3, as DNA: TGTGCCAGCAGTGAATGGAGGGTTCAGCCCCAGCATTTT.